The present entry profiles one T cell receptor beta chain with its context. Its target is not known. These data are taken from a study of cytomegalovirus exposure and HLA in healthy donors. This CDR3 spans 14 amino acids. V lost 4 bases and J 0 bases, leaving 7 bases between the germline ends. Germline values: CDR1 SNHLY, CDR2 FYNNEI. Researchers ran the PCR with 60 Vbeta and 13 Jbeta primers. Source study methods: Counted up in a later analysis, unique TCR beta chains came to some 72 million, with around 9.9 million shared. Profiled with immunoSEQ multiplex PCR; TCRdb holds only in-frame clones, not every one. V and J calls plus clone size are reproduced from that table; the DNA served to infer D and trimming. This repertoire shows about 160,000 clones, 80% found once; its top ten account for approximately 1.3%. Study-level points and caveats: Most CMV-associated TCR beta chains were later found to appear HLA-restricted. As was reported, the classifier diagnosed cytomegalovirus status with high specificity and sensitivity. Altogether, 170 or so TCR beta chains were recorded as cytomegalovirus-associated.

This chain links TRBV2 with TRBJ1-5; D may be TRBD1 (6 bases). The sample taken for sequencing was PBMCs. The TCR comes from a man aged 30-40 years in good health and CMV-seronegative. This chain's CDR3 is CASSVRGSNQPQHF. The CDR3 DNA reads as TGTGCCAGCAGTGTCAGGGGTAGCAATCAGCCCCAGCATTTT.